The rows below give T cell receptor beta chains drawn from one sample of a study of cytomegalovirus exposure and HLA in healthy donors. Sequencing was performed with immunoSEQ multiplex PCR; in TCRdb, only in-frame clones are kept and a portion is missing. The top ten hold over 0.95% of the sample, which has 150,000 to 200,000 clones, 75% to 80% seen once. The sequenced sample consisted of PBMCs. These receptors all stem from a woman aged 50 to 60 in good health and CMV-seropositive. Each CDR3 is given with its conserved first and last residue. A D gene is named only where the DNA matches it firmly. For some rows the clone size is stated as once, few or many, or as a class when expanded; others skip it.

CDR3nt: TGTGCCAGTAGTAGGCTTAGCGGGGAGACCCAGTACTTC
CDR3aa: CASSRLSGETQYF
j_gene: TRBJ2-5
d_gene: TRBD2
v_gene: TRBV19
abundance: -

CDR3nt: TGTGCCAGCAGTCGGGGCACAGATACGCAGTATTTT
CDR3aa: CASSRGTDTQYF
j_gene: TRBJ2-3
d_gene: -
v_gene: TRBV27
abundance: -

CDR3nt: TGCAGCGTTGACGTAAGCATCGCCTATGGCTACACCTTC
CDR3aa: CSVDVSIAYGYTF
j_gene: TRBJ1-2
d_gene: -
v_gene: TRBV29-1
abundance: -

CDR3nt: TGCGCCAGCAGCCGCCGTCCGGGACAAACTAATGAAAAACTGTTTTTT
CDR3aa: CASSRRPGQTNEKLFF
j_gene: TRBJ1-4
d_gene: -
v_gene: TRBV4-1
abundance: -

CDR3nt: TGTGCCAGCAGCTTGCAGGATAACTATGGCTACACCTTC
CDR3aa: CASSLQDNYGYTF
j_gene: TRBJ1-2
d_gene: -
v_gene: TRBV5-6
abundance: -

CDR3nt: TGCGCCAGCAGTCACCACCGGGACAACAAAGAGCAGTTCTTC
CDR3aa: CASSHHRDNKEQFF
j_gene: TRBJ2-1
d_gene: -
v_gene: TRBV23-1
abundance: -

CDR3nt: TGTGCCAGCAGTGGACAGGGGGCAACTAATGAAAAACTGTTTTTT
CDR3aa: CASSGQGATNEKLFF
j_gene: TRBJ1-4
d_gene: TRBD1
v_gene: TRBV25-1
abundance: -

CDR3nt: TGTGCCAGCAGCTTCTCAACTAATGAAAAACTGTTTTTT
CDR3aa: CASSFSTNEKLFF
j_gene: TRBJ1-4
d_gene: -
v_gene: TRBV5-4
abundance: -

CDR3nt: TGTGCCAGCACTCTCGCCGGGCAGGGGGACTACGAGCAGTACTTC
CDR3aa: CASTLAGQGDYEQYF
j_gene: TRBJ2-7
d_gene: TRBD1
v_gene: TRBV27
abundance: few

CDR3nt: TGTGCCAGCAGCATACGACAGGGGAACACTGAAGCTTTCTTT
CDR3aa: CASSIRQGNTEAFF
j_gene: TRBJ1-1
d_gene: TRBD1
v_gene: TRBV7-9
abundance: -

CDR3nt: TGTGCCAGCAGCCTTCTAGCATCCCCCTCCTACGAGCAGTACTTC
CDR3aa: CASSLLASPSYEQYF
j_gene: TRBJ2-7
d_gene: -
v_gene: TRBV5-4
abundance: few

CDR3nt: TGTGCTAGCAGCTCTCAACAGGGGGCCGGGGAGCTGTTTTTT
CDR3aa: CASSSQQGAGELFF
j_gene: TRBJ2-2
d_gene: TRBD1
v_gene: TRBV7-7
abundance: -

CDR3nt: TGTGCCAGCAGTCCCTCAGGCTACAGGGCACTCTCCTACAATGAGCAGTTCTTC
CDR3aa: CASSPSGYRALSYNEQFF
j_gene: TRBJ2-1
d_gene: -
v_gene: TRBV7-2
abundance: -

CDR3nt: TGCGCCAGCAGCCAACTACAGGGGTCGGGGTCTGGGGCCAACGTCCTGACTTTC
CDR3aa: CASSQLQGSGSGANVLTF
j_gene: TRBJ2-6
d_gene: TRBD1
v_gene: TRBV4-1
abundance: -

CDR3nt: TGTGCCAGCAGCTTAGGGCAGGGCCCAATGCCCCAGCATTTT
CDR3aa: CASSLGQGPMPQHF
j_gene: TRBJ1-5
d_gene: -
v_gene: TRBV7-2
abundance: -

CDR3nt: TGTGCCAGCAGTAAAAAAGCCCCAAGCCCAGATACGCAGTATTTT
CDR3aa: CASSKKAPSPDTQYF
j_gene: TRBJ2-3
d_gene: -
v_gene: TRBV27
abundance: -

CDR3nt: TGTGCCAGCTCACCAGGGACAGTCTTTGAGCAGTACTTC
CDR3aa: CASSPGTVFEQYF
j_gene: TRBJ2-7
d_gene: TRBD1
v_gene: TRBV18
abundance: -

CDR3nt: TGTGCCAGCAGGCGACAGGGGGCTACGAGCGGGGAGCTGTTTTTT
CDR3aa: CASRRQGATSGELFF
j_gene: TRBJ2-2
d_gene: TRBD1
v_gene: TRBV6-5
abundance: -

CDR3nt: TGCAGCGTTGAAGAGGGTATCAGGAGCCAGGGTCAGCCCCAGCATTTT
CDR3aa: CSVEEGIRSQGQPQHF
j_gene: TRBJ1-5
d_gene: -
v_gene: TRBV29-1
abundance: -

CDR3nt: TGTGCCAGCAGCCAAGAAGGGGGACAGGGCTTTCAGCCCCAGCATTTT
CDR3aa: CASSQEGGQGFQPQHF
j_gene: TRBJ1-5
d_gene: TRBD1
v_gene: TRBV4-2
abundance: few

CDR3nt: TGTGCCTGCTCAGCGGGGCAACCTGAAGCTTTCTTT
CDR3aa: CACSAGQPEAFF
j_gene: TRBJ1-1
d_gene: -
v_gene: TRBV30
abundance: -

CDR3nt: TGTGCCAGCAGTTGGGAGGGGCCGAGCAATCAGCCCCAGCATTTT
CDR3aa: CASSWEGPSNQPQHF
j_gene: TRBJ1-5
d_gene: -
v_gene: TRBV28
abundance: few

CDR3nt: TGTGCCAGCAGGCAGGAATTAGTATTGAACACTGAAGCTTTCTTT
CDR3aa: CASRQELVLNTEAFF
j_gene: TRBJ1-1
d_gene: -
v_gene: TRBV27
abundance: -

CDR3nt: TGTGCCAGCAGTGAAGCGGCGGGGGTTTACCAAGAGACCCAGTACTTC
CDR3aa: CASSEAAGVYQETQYF
j_gene: TRBJ2-5
d_gene: TRBD2
v_gene: TRBV2
abundance: -

CDR3nt: TGTGCCAGCAGTTACTCAGCGGGTCCGAAGACCCAGTACTTC
CDR3aa: CASSYSAGPKTQYF
j_gene: TRBJ2-5
d_gene: -
v_gene: TRBV6-5
abundance: -

CDR3nt: TGTGCCAGTACATTTGCCGGGGTCTATGGCTACACCTTC
CDR3aa: CASTFAGVYGYTF
j_gene: TRBJ1-2
d_gene: -
v_gene: TRBV19
abundance: -

CDR3nt: TGTGCCAGCAGACTCACGACAGGGAACGCTGAAGCTTTCTTT
CDR3aa: CASRLTTGNAEAFF
j_gene: TRBJ1-1
d_gene: TRBD1
v_gene: TRBV7-2
abundance: few

CDR3nt: TGTGCCAGTAGGGGACAGTCCACAGATACGCAGTATTTT
CDR3aa: CASRGQSTDTQYF
j_gene: TRBJ2-3
d_gene: TRBD1
v_gene: TRBV19
abundance: once

CDR3nt: TGTGCCAGCAGCGCAGGGGTAAGCAATCAGCCCCAGCATTTT
CDR3aa: CASSAGVSNQPQHF
j_gene: TRBJ1-5
d_gene: -
v_gene: TRBV9
abundance: -

CDR3nt: TGTGCCACCAGCAGTTCACTAGCGGGGGGGGGAGAGACCCAGTACTTC
CDR3aa: CATSSSLAGGGETQYF
j_gene: TRBJ2-5
d_gene: TRBD2
v_gene: TRBV15
abundance: once

CDR3nt: TGTGCCAGCAGTTTGGGGCGGGAAAACACCATATATTTT
CDR3aa: CASSLGRENTIYF
j_gene: TRBJ1-3
d_gene: -
v_gene: TRBV28
abundance: -

CDR3nt: TGCGCCAGCAGCTTGGCCGTCGGAGTTTACAATGAGCAGTTCTTC
CDR3aa: CASSLAVGVYNEQFF
j_gene: TRBJ2-1
d_gene: -
v_gene: TRBV5-1
abundance: few

CDR3nt: TGTGCCAGCAGCTCCGGGGCCTACGAGCAGTACTTC
CDR3aa: CASSSGAYEQYF
j_gene: TRBJ2-7
d_gene: -
v_gene: TRBV7-2
abundance: few

CDR3nt: TGTGCCTGGAATACAGGGGGACAGCCCCAGCATTTT
CDR3aa: CAWNTGGQPQHF
j_gene: TRBJ1-5
d_gene: TRBD1
v_gene: TRBV30
abundance: -

CDR3nt: TGTGCCAGCAGTCCAGGGTACTATGGCTACACCTTC
CDR3aa: CASSPGYYGYTF
j_gene: TRBJ1-2
d_gene: -
v_gene: TRBV2
abundance: -

CDR3nt: TGTGCCAGCAGCTTAGTCCCCCCCCCAGGGGTTCATCATGGAAACACCATATATTTT
CDR3aa: CASSLVPPPGVHHGNTIYF
j_gene: TRBJ1-3
d_gene: -
v_gene: TRBV11-2
abundance: few

CDR3nt: TGTGCCAGCAGTTTAAGGGGCCTGGGTGGGGCCAACGTCCTGACTTTC
CDR3aa: CASSLRGLGGANVLTF
j_gene: TRBJ2-6
d_gene: -
v_gene: TRBV27
abundance: -

CDR3nt: TGTGCCAGTAGTATAGTTTCTTTTCCGGGTCGCACTGAAGCTTTCTTT
CDR3aa: CASSIVSFPGRTEAFF
j_gene: TRBJ1-1
d_gene: -
v_gene: TRBV19
abundance: once

CDR3nt: TGTGCCAGCAGCTTAGCAAGCGGGAGGTACAATGAGCAGTTCTTC
CDR3aa: CASSLASGRYNEQFF
j_gene: TRBJ2-1
d_gene: TRBD2
v_gene: TRBV7-2
abundance: -

CDR3nt: TGTGCCAGCAGTCTGGACTGGAGCTCTGGAAACACCATATATTTT
CDR3aa: CASSLDWSSGNTIYF
j_gene: TRBJ1-3
d_gene: -
v_gene: TRBV2
abundance: -

CDR3nt: TGTGCCAGCAGGGAGGAGGATCGCTATGGCTACACCTTC
CDR3aa: CASREEDRYGYTF
j_gene: TRBJ1-2
d_gene: -
v_gene: TRBV28
abundance: -

CDR3nt: TGCGCCAGCAGTCAATCCGAGGGGGCTGCTAATTCACCCCTCCACTTT
CDR3aa: CASSQSEGAANSPLHF
j_gene: TRBJ1-6
d_gene: TRBD1
v_gene: TRBV23-1
abundance: -

CDR3nt: TGTGCCTGGAGCAGGGAGGTCAAAAACATTCAGTACTTC
CDR3aa: CAWSREVKNIQYF
j_gene: TRBJ2-4
d_gene: -
v_gene: TRBV30
abundance: few

CDR3nt: TGCGCCAGCAGTGAGTCGACAGGGAGGCCCTTGAACACTGAAGCTTTCTTT
CDR3aa: CASSESTGRPLNTEAFF
j_gene: TRBJ1-1
d_gene: TRBD1
v_gene: TRBV10-1
abundance: -

CDR3nt: TGTGCCAGCAGTGAACCCGGACAGGGAAATGAAAAACTGTTTTTT
CDR3aa: CASSEPGQGNEKLFF
j_gene: TRBJ1-4
d_gene: TRBD1
v_gene: TRBV25-1
abundance: -

CDR3nt: TGTGCTAGCAGCTTGCGGAGCGGAGAGACCCAGTACTTC
CDR3aa: CASSLRSGETQYF
j_gene: TRBJ2-5
d_gene: -
v_gene: TRBV7-7
abundance: few

CDR3nt: TGTGCCAGCAGCCAAGATGTCAGCCTCGCGGGGTGGGGCGAGCAGTACTTC
CDR3aa: CASSQDVSLAGWGEQYF
j_gene: TRBJ2-7
d_gene: -
v_gene: TRBV4-2
abundance: -

CDR3nt: TGTGCCAGCAGTGAAAATCCGAGCTTGCGGCCCCAGCATTTT
CDR3aa: CASSENPSLRPQHF
j_gene: TRBJ1-5
d_gene: -
v_gene: TRBV2
abundance: -

CDR3nt: TGTGCCAGCAGCTTGGTTCTAGCGGGGCAAGAGACCCAGTACTTC
CDR3aa: CASSLVLAGQETQYF
j_gene: TRBJ2-5
d_gene: TRBD2
v_gene: TRBV5-4
abundance: -

CDR3nt: TGTGCCAGCAGCTCCGACGGGGAAGATACGCAGTATTTT
CDR3aa: CASSSDGEDTQYF
j_gene: TRBJ2-3
d_gene: -
v_gene: TRBV7-9
abundance: once

CDR3nt: TGCGCCAGCAGCCAGGGGACAGGGGGCAAAGAAAAACTGTTTTTT
CDR3aa: CASSQGTGGKEKLFF
j_gene: TRBJ1-4
d_gene: TRBD1
v_gene: TRBV4-3
abundance: -

CDR3nt: TGTGCCAGCAGTTTAGGACAGCCGATCAGAGGCTACACCTTC
CDR3aa: CASSLGQPIRGYTF
j_gene: TRBJ1-2
d_gene: -
v_gene: TRBV28
abundance: -

CDR3nt: TGTGCCATCATGACTTCGGGACAGGAGGCTTTCTTT
CDR3aa: CAIMTSGQEAFF
j_gene: TRBJ1-1
d_gene: TRBD1
v_gene: TRBV10-3
abundance: -

CDR3nt: TGTGCCAGCAGCCCCGGGACCGGACAGGGGATTCGTGGCTACACCTTC
CDR3aa: CASSPGTGQGIRGYTF
j_gene: TRBJ1-2
d_gene: TRBD1
v_gene: TRBV5-6
abundance: few

CDR3nt: TGTGCCAGCAGCGTAAGGGGACAGGGGGCGGATGAGCAGTTCTTC
CDR3aa: CASSVRGQGADEQFF
j_gene: TRBJ2-1
d_gene: TRBD1
v_gene: TRBV9
abundance: -

CDR3nt: TGTGCCAGTATAGGGCCAGGGGACCCAGGGAACACTGAAGCTTTCTTT
CDR3aa: CASIGPGDPGNTEAFF
j_gene: TRBJ1-1
d_gene: -
v_gene: TRBV19
abundance: -